The sequence of this T cell receptor (beta chain) was determined in a study of blood T cell repertoires in COVID-19. Original methodology: Amplifying reference gene primers gave estimates of nucleated cell counts. The method was immunoSEQ multiplex PCR; TCRdb's version includes in-frame clones alone and lacks a portion of them. For V, J and clone size, that table is used; D and trimming come from the DNA. The table lists about 350,000 clones, around 91% of them singletons, with 2.5% to 4% in the top ten. The CDR3 contains 14 residues. V lost 3 bases and J lost 6; bases outside the gene matches: 3. Germline CDR1 LGHNA, CDR2 YSLEER.

The specimen was peripheral blood. The receptor's source is a woman aged 18-29 years who had recovered from COVID-19. The chain joins TRBV4-3 to TRBJ2-1; 9 nucleotides align to TRBD2. CDR3 in amino acids: CASSQPGLANEQFF. For the CDR3, the DNA is TGCGCCAGCAGCCAGCCGGGACTAGCCAATGAGCAGTTCTTC.